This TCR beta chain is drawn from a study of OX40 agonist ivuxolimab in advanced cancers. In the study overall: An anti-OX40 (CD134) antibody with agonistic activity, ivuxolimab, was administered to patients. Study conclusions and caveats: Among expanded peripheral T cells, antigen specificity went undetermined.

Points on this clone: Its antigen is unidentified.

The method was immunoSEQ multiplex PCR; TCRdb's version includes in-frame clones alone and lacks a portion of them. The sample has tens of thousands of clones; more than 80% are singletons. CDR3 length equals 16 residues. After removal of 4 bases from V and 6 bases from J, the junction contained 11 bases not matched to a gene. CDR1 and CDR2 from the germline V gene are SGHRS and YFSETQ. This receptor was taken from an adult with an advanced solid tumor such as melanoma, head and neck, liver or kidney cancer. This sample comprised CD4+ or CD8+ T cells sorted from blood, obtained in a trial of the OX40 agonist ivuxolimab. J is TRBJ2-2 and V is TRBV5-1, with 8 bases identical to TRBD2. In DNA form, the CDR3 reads TGCGCCAGCAGCACGGGACACCCGGGGGGGGCCGGGGAGCTGTTTTTT. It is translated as CASSTGHPGGAGELFF.